This T cell receptor beta chain derives from a study of blood T cells in healthy people across ages. A second PCR, run for roughly 7 to 11 cycles, used a sample-barcoded 5' primer plus a J-beta primer mix. TCRdb reanalysed the 5' RACE reads using MiXCR and keeps one entry per CDR3 protein. The sample includes some 1.1 million distinct CDR3 sequences, around two fifths seen only once; the top ten take less than 15%. Deletions cut 8 bases from V and 2 bases from J, with 9 bases between. This CDR3 is built from 13 residues. The germline CDR1 and CDR2 sequences are MDHEN and SYDVKM. Sequences were obtained from blood. The chain combines TRBV28 with TRBJ2-2, with D perhaps TRBD1 (6 bases). This sequence originates from a man aged 18 to 35 in good health. The chain's CDR3 is CASYRDNTGELFF. The CDR3 coding sequence is TGTGCCAGCTACAGGGATAACACCGGGGAGCTGTTTTTT.